What follows are 7 T cell receptor beta chains derived from one specimen sequenced in a study of blood T cell repertoires in COVID-19 (dated by TCRdb to 2019 to 2021). Library preparation was by the immunoSEQ multiplex PCR assay. This immuneACCESS table, as held by TCRdb, lists in-frame sequences with V and J called but not all clones. Of the missing ones, under half trace to an unresolved V gene in checked studies; the others have no known cause. The sample records around 150,000 clones, approximately 88% of which are singletons. The top ten clones comprise roughly 2.8% of the sample. Sequenced: peripheral blood. The receptor source for this set is a man aged 55 to 70 with acute or convalescent COVID-19.

The rearrangement joins TRBV12-3 or TRBV12-4 to TRBJ2-7; TRBD1 is a possible D gene (6 bases). The CDR3 runs 13 residues. Trimming took off 11 bases at V and 2 bases at J, with 16 bases between the two ends. The CDR3 DNA reads TGTGCCGGGTTCATGGACAGCACCTACGAGCAGTACTTC. Protein product: CAGFMDSTYEQYF.

The chain uses TRBV18 and TRBJ2-5, with D unresolved. In germline, CDR1 is KGHSH, CDR2 LQKENI. Deletions cut 3 bases from V and 5 bases from J, with 7 bases between. This CDR3 spans 12 amino acids. CDR3 DNA sequence: TGTGCCAGCTCACCTCCACGGGAGACCCAGTACTTC. Residues: CASSPPRETQYF.

The gene calls are TRBV7-8 and TRBJ2-2; tentative D call: TRBD1 (5 bases). Trimming removed 2 bases at V and 2 bases at J, with 6 bases between. Germline CDR1 SGHVS, CDR2 FQNEAQ. The CDR3 loop spans 14 amino acids. CDR3 loop: CASSLQGNTGELFF. CDR3 nucleotide sequence: TGTGCCAGCAGCTTACAGGGAAACACCGGGGAGCTGTTTTTT.

This clone has only a few counts. V usage is TRBV6-2 or TRBV6-3 and J usage is TRBJ1-5; 7 bases match TRBD1. The germline gives CDR1 MNHEY, CDR2 SVGEGT. The CDR3 totals 15 residues. The V segment lost 5 bases and the J segment 5 bases; nucleotides outside the gene matches: 9. In DNA form, the CDR3 reads TGTGCCAGCAGTAAGATCGGGACAGTTCATCAGCCCCAGCATTTT. Protein sequence: CASSKIGTVHQPQHF.

V gene TRBV5-1 combines with J gene TRBJ2-7; tentative D call: TRBD1 (6 bases). Trimming left V 3 bases short and J 0 bases short, with 16 bases between. CDR1 SGHRS and CDR2 YFSETQ come from the germline V gene. The CDR3 is 16 amino acids. CDR3 sequence reads: CASSSGQTISSYEQYF. CDR3 coding DNA: TGCGCCAGCAGCTCAGGACAGACTATTAGCTCCTACGAGCAGTACTTC.

This chain connects TRBV2 to TRBJ1-2, with D possibly being TRBD1 (5 bases). This CDR3 contains 21 residues. The V end lost 0 bases, the J end lost 0 bases, and 26 bases lay between the germline ends. The germline V gene encodes CDR1 SNHLY and CDR2 FYNNEI. CDR3 loop: CASSEAGRGSNSGRANYGYTF. The DNA of the CDR3 is TGTGCCAGCAGTGAAGCCGGACGGGGGTCTAACTCTGGTAGAGCTAACTATGGCTACACCTTC.

This chain connects TRBV7-2 to TRBJ1-5; the D is unclear. V gave up 6 bases and J gave up 6 bases, with 12 bases separating them. Germline V gives CDR1 SGHTA, CDR2 FQGNSA. The CDR3 covers 13 residues. The DNA for the CDR3 is TGTGCCAGCAGGGGTTCGGGTTTTCAGCCCCAGCATTTT. Its translation: CASRGSGFQPQHF.